The 9 T cell receptor beta chains given below trace back to one sample, sequenced in a study of molecular identifiers for immune sequencing clone quantification. TCRdb fed the PCR reads into MiXCR, producing one record per CDR3 protein. Of around 460,000 distinct CDR3 sequences listed, about 26% are singletons. Sequenced: naive CD8+ T cells from blood, with Jurkat cell RNA spiked in. Specified subset: FACS-sorted CD8+CD4-CCR7+CD45RA+ naive T cells. Receptor source: a human donor in good health. Some libraries in this study had Jurkat cell RNA spiked in.

Remarks on this clonotype: Possible read error: a much larger clone is one base away. The rearrangement uses TRBV5-1 and TRBJ1-1; the D gene is possibly TRBD1 (5 bases). Between the trimmed V and J ends, which lost 1 base and 6 bases, there was a span of 10 bases. The CDR3 contains 13 residues. CDR1 is SGHRS and CDR2 is YFSETQ in the germline V gene. DNA of the CDR3: TGCGCCAGCAGCTTGCCCCAGGGATCTGAAGCTTTCTTT. Its translation: CASSLPQGSEAFF.

The J gene is TRBJ1-4, the V gene TRBV7-9; 7 bases match TRBD1. This CDR3 comprises 17 residues. V lost 0 bases, J lost 6 bases, and 10 bases stayed unmatched. Per the germline V gene, CDR1 is SEHNR and CDR2 is FQNEAQ (reference sequence). The CDR3 DNA reads TGTGCCAGCAGCTTAGCCAGGGGGACCACCCGAGATGAAAAACTGTTTTTT. Translated, it gives CASSLARGTTRDEKLFF.

Ten or more counts support this clonotype. The J gene is TRBJ1-1, the V gene TRBV12-3 or TRBV12-4; a weak D match, TRBD1 (5 bases). This CDR3 has 12 amino acids. V shed 5 bases and J shed 6 bases, with 10 bases lying between them. CDR3 loop: CASSLQGAEAFF. The DNA of the CDR3 is TGTGCCAGCAGTCTCCAGGGAGCTGAAGCTTTCTTT.

CDR3 bases: TGTGCCAGTAGTACCGGGGGGCGAGGGGCCAACGTCCTGACTTTC. It codes for CASSTGGRGANVLTF. The chain is built from TRBV19 and TRBJ2-6, with TRBD2 as a possible D gene (7 bases). This CDR3 is built from 15 residues. V lost 4 bases, J lost 4 bases, and 11 bases lay in between. CDR1 and CDR2 from the germline V gene are LNHDA and SQIVND (reference sequence).

This clonotype was seen a handful of times. The rearrangement joins TRBV12-3 or TRBV12-4 to TRBJ1-1, with 9 bases lining up with TRBD1. This CDR3 contains 14 residues. V dropped 7 bases and J dropped 4; count of bases not matched to a gene: 7. The CDR3 region has the DNA TGTGCCAGCAACCAGGGACAGGGTAGCACTGAAGCTTTCTTT. Its protein product is CASNQGQGSTEAFF.

As for this clonotype: The junction departs from germline at one end; a sequencing error may be responsible. This sequence joins TRBV29-1 and TRBJ2-2; no reliable D call. Germline V gene data show CDR1 as SQVTM and CDR2 as ANQGSEA. The CDR3 runs to 13 residues. Here the CDR3 DNA reads TGCAGCGTTGAAGAAGGGAACACCGTGGAGCTGCTTTTT. Translated, it gives CSVEEGNTVELLF.

This clonotype was counted at least ten times. The rearrangement uses TRBV19 and TRBJ2-7; 9 positions match TRBD1. J lost 0 bases, V lost 9 bases, and 9 bases had no gene match. The germline V gene encodes CDR1 LNHDA and CDR2 SQIVND (reference sequence). CDR3 length: 15 residues. The CDR3: CASSLGTGNSYEQYF. For the CDR3, the DNA is TGTGCCAGCAGCTTAGGGACAGGGAACTCCTACGAGCAGTACTTC. The whole variable domain, filled in from reference TRBV19 and TRBJ2-7, reads DGGITQSPKYLFRKEGQNVTLSCEQNLNHDAMYWYRQDPGQGLRLIYYSQIVNDFQKGDIAEGYSVSREKKESFPLTVTSAQKNPTAFYLCASSLGTGNSYEQYFGPGTRLTVT.

This clonotype was detected ten times or more. The chain is built from TRBV5-1 and TRBJ2-3; D remains unclear. V was trimmed by 4 bases and J by 2 bases, leaving 8 bases between them. The length of the CDR3 is 13 residues. Germline V gene data show CDR1 as SGHRS and CDR2 as YFSETQ. The CDR3 protein is CASSRWTTDTQYF. The CDR3 DNA is TGCGCCAGCAGCAGGTGGACCACAGATACGCAGTATTTT.

About this clonotype: A much more abundant neighbour one base away suggests this may be a read error. The chain carries TRBV4-3 and TRBJ2-3; TRBD2 matches 13 bases. The CDR3 runs 15 residues. V was pared by 8 bases and J by 5 bases, with 7 bases of the junction left unmatched. Germline V gives CDR1 LGHNA, CDR2 YSLEER. The CDR3: CASRPGTSGIDTQYF. CDR3 bases: TGCGCCAGCCGCCCAGGGACTAGCGGGATAGATACGCAGTATTTT.